The 19 T cell receptor beta chains presented below share a single source sample, sequenced in a study of beta chain features in type 1 diabetes. Study observations and caveats: All four CD4+ subsets from Type 1 diabetes patients carried moderately but significantly shorter TCRB CDR3s.

What these receptors recognize is not known. The authors reverse transcribed all of the isolated RNA, so sequencing captured expressed TCRB transcripts. Assay: immunoSEQ multiplex PCR; the TCRdb copy retains only in-frame clones and omits some. The sample records hundreds of thousands of clones, over 12% being singletons. Material: naive CD4+ T cells from blood. Receptors were obtained from a man between 18 and 35 years old with type 1 diabetes.

This rearrangement joins TRBV4-2 to TRBJ2-7; 8 positions match TRBD1. In germline, CDR1 is LGHNA, CDR2 YNFKEQ. V shed 6 bases and J 6 bases; nucleotides not matched to a gene: 13. This CDR3 contains 15 residues. CDR3 sequence reads: CASSQPGQATGEQYF. The CDR3 DNA is TGTGCCAGCAGTCAACCGGGACAGGCGACGGGCGAGCAGTACTTC.

The V gene is TRBV7-9, the J gene TRBJ2-3, with TRBD1 as a possible D gene (5 bases). Looked up from germline, CDR1 is SEHNR and CDR2 is FQNEAQ (reference sequence). The CDR3 is 15 amino acids. V lost 5 bases to trimming and J lost 1 base, with 13 bases between them. CDR3 sequence reads: CASSQGASGTDTQYF. The CDR3, as DNA: TGTGCCAGCAGCCAAGGGGCGAGTGGCACAGATACGCAGTATTTT.

This clone turned up a few times. V is TRBV29-1 and J is TRBJ2-3; possibly TRBD2 for D (6 bases). The CDR3 sequence is 13 residues long. Per the germline V gene, CDR1 is SQVTM and CDR2 is ANQGSEA. V was shortened by 4 bases and J by 1 base, with 9 bases between the two germline ends. In nucleotides, the CDR3 is TGCAGCGTTGTGTCTAGCGGCACAGATACGCAGTATTTT. It is translated as CSVVSSGTDTQYF.

The chain is built from TRBV6-5 and TRBJ2-1; unclear D gene. V shed 2 bases and J shed 8 bases, with 4 bases lying between them. The CDR3 runs to 11 residues. Germline CDR1 is MNHEY and CDR2 is SVGAGI. CDR3 protein: CASSYGHEQFF. The DNA of the CDR3 is TGTGCCAGCAGTTACGGTCATGAGCAGTTCTTC.

This clone was recorded a few times. The chain carries TRBV29-1 and TRBJ2-7; no reliable D call. From germline, CDR1 is SQVTM and CDR2 ANQGSEA. V gave up 4 bases and J gave up 1 base, with 11 bases separating them. CDR3 length equals 13 residues. The CDR3 region is CSVARASSYEQYF. In DNA, the CDR3 is TGCAGCGTTGCTAGGGCCAGTTCCTACGAGCAGTACTTC.

This clone was counted only a few times. This chain uses TRBV9 with TRBJ1-4, with a weak D call TRBD1 (6 bases). CDR1 SGDLS and CDR2 YYNGEE come from the germline V gene. V lost 3 bases, J lost 7 bases, and 34 bases lay in between. The CDR3 is 21 amino acids. The CDR3 DNA sequence: TGTGCCAGCAGCGAGGGGGATTTGACATTGAATCGGATTTTGAAGAGTGAAAAACTGTTTTTT. Protein sequence: CASSEGDLTLNRILKSEKLFF.

This clone was picked up a small number of times. The rearrangement links TRBV28 to TRBJ1-1; D call uncertain. CDR1 and CDR2 from the germline V gene are MDHEN and SYDVKM. The CDR3 spans 11 residues. Trimming pared 7 bases from V and 1 base from J, leaving 4 bases between. Here the CDR3 reads CASTENTEAFF. The CDR3 DNA sequence: TGTGCCAGCACCGAGAACACTGAAGCTTTCTTT. Looking up the rest from reference TRBV28 and TRBJ1-1 gives the full variable domain: DVKVTQSSRYLVKRTGEKVFLECVQDMDHENMFWYRQDPGLGLRLIYFSYDVKMKEKGDIPEGYSVSREKKERFSLILESASTNQTSMYLCASTENTEAFFGQGTRLTVV.

In its sample, this clone was seen a few times. The chain links TRBV4-2 to TRBJ2-7, with 8 nucleotides matching TRBD2. The CDR3 consists of 15 residues. With V trimmed by 2 bases and J by 5 bases, 8 bases remained unmatched. In germline, CDR1 is LGHNA, CDR2 YNFKEQ. CDR3 sequence: CASSQSTAGAHEQYF. The DNA of the CDR3 is TGTGCCAGCAGCCAATCAACAGCGGGAGCCCACGAGCAGTACTTC.

The genes are TRBV7-2 and TRBJ1-2; D gene unclear. CDR3 size: 12 residues. CDR1 and CDR2 from the germline V gene are SGHTA and FQGNSA. Trimming shortened V by 4 bases and J by 8 bases, and 11 bases separated the two germline ends. The CDR3 DNA reads TGTGCCAGCAGCTCCCCAGTCGTAGGCTACACCTTC. Translated, it gives CASSSPVVGYTF. The variable domain in full, with the rest retrieved from reference TRBV7-2 and TRBJ1-2, is GAGVSQSPSNKVTEKGKDVELRCDPISGHTALYWYRQSLGQGLEFLIYFQGNSAPDKSGLPSDRFSAERTGGSVSTLTIQRTQQEDSAVYLCASSSPVVGYTFGSGTRLTVV.

This chain links TRBV2 with TRBJ1-1; D is unresolved. This CDR3 has 13 amino acids. CDR1 and CDR2 (germline): SNHLY, FYNNEI. V lost 7 bases, J lost 1 base, and 10 bases lay in between. CDR3 DNA: TGTGCCAGCAACTCAAACGGGAACACTGAAGCTTTCTTT. It codes for CASNSNGNTEAFF.

The chain recombines TRBV10-3 with TRBJ2-1, with 9 bases identical to TRBD2. The CDR3 loop spans 17 amino acids. V was pared by 6 bases and J by 9 bases, with 18 bases of the junction left unmatched. CDR1 ENHRY and CDR2 SYGVKD come from the germline V gene. CDR3 in amino acids: CAIRDTLGLASPGEQFF. CDR3 sequence (DNA): TGTGCCATCAGGGACACACTGGGACTAGCATCCCCCGGTGAGCAGTTCTTC.

This clone showed up just a few times. V is TRBV28 and J is TRBJ2-7, with 7 bases fitting TRBD2. CDR3 length: 13 amino acids. Germline V gene lookup returns CDR1 MDHEN and CDR2 SYDVKM. Germline trimming cut 4 bases from V and 3 bases from J; bases unmatched to any gene: 3. This CDR3 is CASSSGLNYEQYF. The CDR3 DNA follows: TGTGCCAGCAGTTCGGGACTAAACTACGAGCAGTACTTC. Full variable domain (outside the CDR3, taken from reference TRBV28 and TRBJ2-7): DVKVTQSSRYLVKRTGEKVFLECVQDMDHENMFWYRQDPGLGLRLIYFSYDVKMKEKGDIPEGYSVSREKKERFSLILESASTNQTSMYLCASSSGLNYEQYFGPGTRLTVT.

V and J are TRBV6-6 and TRBJ1-6, with 7 positions matching TRBD1. V dropped 6 bases and J dropped 11; count of bases not matched to a gene: 10. There are 14 residues in the CDR3. From germline, CDR1 is MNHNY and CDR2 SVGAGI (reference sequence). CDR3 bases: TGTGCCAGCAGCCCCCGGGACAGCCTAACACCCCTCCACTTT. Encoded protein: CASSPRDSLTPLHF.

This clone was found a few times. Different DNA sequences within this sample yield the same CDR3. J is TRBJ2-5 and V is TRBV4-2, with D possibly matching TRBD2 (5 bases). V was trimmed by 1 base and J by 5 bases, leaving 8 bases between them. The CDR3 loop spans 13 amino acids. Germline loops: CDR1 LGHNA, CDR2 YNFKEQ. CDR3 in DNA: TGTGCCAGCAGCCAAGGTCGAGGGGAGACCCAGTACTTC. This sequence encodes CASSQGRGETQYF.

The chain links TRBV5-1 to TRBJ2-7; no reliable D call. Germline V gene lookup returns CDR1 SGHRS and CDR2 YFSETQ. V dropped 3 bases and J dropped 1 base, with 11 bases sitting between them. There are 14 residues in the CDR3. The CDR3 DNA follows: TGCGCCAGCAGCTCCAGGATGGGGTCCTACGAGCAGTACTTC. Its translation: CASSSRMGSYEQYF.

V gene TRBV12-2 combines with J gene TRBJ2-4; the D call TRBD2 from the table was never checked on the DNA. TRBV12-2 is a known pseudogene. This CDR3 spans 14 amino acids. CDR3 residues: CASRSRGGWYIQYF. The CDR3 DNA follows: TGTGCAAGTCGCTCTCGCGGAGGTTGGTACATTCAGTACTTC.

The V gene is TRBV9, the J gene TRBJ2-2; possible D gene TRBD2, 6 bases. Germline CDR1 and CDR2: SGDLS and YYNGEE. V was trimmed by 2 bases and J by 7 bases, leaving 24 bases between them. The CDR3 contains 18 residues. The chain's CDR3 is CASSVGDGGLSGSGELFF. The CDR3 coding sequence is TGTGCCAGCAGCGTGGGGGACGGAGGGCTGTCCGGTAGCGGGGAGCTGTTTTTT.

The gene calls are TRBV7-2 and TRBJ2-3; D perhaps matches TRBD2 (6 bases). This CDR3 has 14 amino acids. Trimming stripped 3 bases from V and 5 bases from J, with 12 bases between. CDR1 SGHTA and CDR2 FQGNSA come from the germline V gene. CDR3 nucleotides: TGTGCCAGCAGCTTGGGGACTGGGGGAGATACGCAGTATTTT. This encodes CASSLGTGGDTQYF.

This chain joins TRBV29-1 and TRBJ1-1; tentative D call: TRBD1 (5 bases). V was trimmed by 7 bases and J by 3 bases, leaving 12 bases between them. Looked up from germline, CDR1 is SQVTM and CDR2 is ANQGSEA. The CDR3 length is 12 residues. The DNA for the CDR3 is TGCAGCGGTGGACTGGGACACACTGAAGCTTTCTTT. This sequence encodes CSGGLGHTEAFF.